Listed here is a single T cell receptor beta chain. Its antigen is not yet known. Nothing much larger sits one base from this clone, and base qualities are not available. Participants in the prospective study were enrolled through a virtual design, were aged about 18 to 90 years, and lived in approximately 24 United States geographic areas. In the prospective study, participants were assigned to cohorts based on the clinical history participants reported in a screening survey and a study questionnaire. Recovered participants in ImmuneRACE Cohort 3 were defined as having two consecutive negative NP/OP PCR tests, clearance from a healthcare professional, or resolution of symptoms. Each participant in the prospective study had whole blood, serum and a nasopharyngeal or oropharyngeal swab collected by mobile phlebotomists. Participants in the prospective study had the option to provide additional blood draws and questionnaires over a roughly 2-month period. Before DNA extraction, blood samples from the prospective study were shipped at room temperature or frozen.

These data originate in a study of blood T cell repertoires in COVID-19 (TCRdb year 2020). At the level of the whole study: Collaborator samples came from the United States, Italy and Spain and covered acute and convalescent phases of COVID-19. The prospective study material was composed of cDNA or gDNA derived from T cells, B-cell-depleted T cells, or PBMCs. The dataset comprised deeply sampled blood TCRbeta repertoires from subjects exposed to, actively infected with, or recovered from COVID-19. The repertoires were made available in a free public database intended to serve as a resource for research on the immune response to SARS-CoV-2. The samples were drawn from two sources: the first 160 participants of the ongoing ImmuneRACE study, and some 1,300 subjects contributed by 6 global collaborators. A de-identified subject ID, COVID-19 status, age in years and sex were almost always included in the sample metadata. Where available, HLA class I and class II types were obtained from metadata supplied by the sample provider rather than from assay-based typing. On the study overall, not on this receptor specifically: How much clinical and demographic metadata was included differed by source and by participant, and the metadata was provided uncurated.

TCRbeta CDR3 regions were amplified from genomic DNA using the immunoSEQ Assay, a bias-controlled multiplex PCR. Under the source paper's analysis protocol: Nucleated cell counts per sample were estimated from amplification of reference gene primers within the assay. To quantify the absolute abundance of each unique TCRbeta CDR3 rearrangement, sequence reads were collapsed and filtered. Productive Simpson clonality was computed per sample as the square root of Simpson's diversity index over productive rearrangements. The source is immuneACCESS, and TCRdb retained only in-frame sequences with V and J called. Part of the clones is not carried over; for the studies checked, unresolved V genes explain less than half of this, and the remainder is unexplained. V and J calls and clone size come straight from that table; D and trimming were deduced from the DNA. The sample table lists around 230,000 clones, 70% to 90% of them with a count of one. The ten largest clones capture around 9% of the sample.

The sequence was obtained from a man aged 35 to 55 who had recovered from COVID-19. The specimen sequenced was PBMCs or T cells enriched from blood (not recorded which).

At the DNA level, the sequence is TGTGCTAGTGGTTCCTGGACCTGGGGCAGGAACACTGAAGCTTTCTTT. The translation is CASGSWTWGRNTEAFF. The receptor chain draws on TRBV12-5 and TRBJ1-1, with TRBD1 perhaps the D gene, on 5 matching bases. V sheds 4 bases and J sheds 1 base, leaving 16 bases between their ends. The CDR3 runs 16 residues from the cysteine to the phenylalanine. Kept here is only the CDR3 DNA, which spans 48 bases and is read in frame from base 1. Looking up the germline V gene yields CDR1 LGHNT and CDR2 FRNRAP.